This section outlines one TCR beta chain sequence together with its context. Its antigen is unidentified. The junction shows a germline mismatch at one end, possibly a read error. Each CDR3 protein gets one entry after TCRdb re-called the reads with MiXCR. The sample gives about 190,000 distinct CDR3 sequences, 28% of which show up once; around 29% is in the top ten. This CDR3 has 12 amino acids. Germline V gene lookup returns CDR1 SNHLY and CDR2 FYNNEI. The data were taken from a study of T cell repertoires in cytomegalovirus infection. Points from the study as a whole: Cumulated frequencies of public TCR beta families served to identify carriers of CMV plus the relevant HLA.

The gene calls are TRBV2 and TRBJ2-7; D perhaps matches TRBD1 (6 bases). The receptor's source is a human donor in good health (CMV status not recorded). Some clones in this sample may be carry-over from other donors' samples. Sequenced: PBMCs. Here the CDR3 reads CASGRDTYVQYF. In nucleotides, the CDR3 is TGTGCCAGCGGCCGGGACACCTACGTGCAGTACTTC.